Listed here are 10 T cell receptor beta chains from one sample, sequenced in a study of response to subunit inactivated influenza vaccine. MiXCR was run by TCRdb on the RT-PCR reads, yielding one entry per CDR3 protein. The sample shows about 500,000 distinct CDR3 sequences, 15% to 20% of them seen only once. The sample in question was CD4+ T cells sorted from PBMCs, obtained 23 to 25 months after vaccination. The receptors here all came from a man aged 50-75 years who received an inactivated influenza vaccine.

This chain links TRBV24-1 with TRBJ2-5; D not certain. The V gene lost 3 bases and the J gene lost 5 bases, with 24 bases spanning the gap. CDR1 KGHDR and CDR2 SFDVKD come from the germline V gene. CDR3 length: 18 amino acids. The CDR3, as DNA: TGTGCCACCAGTGATCCCTTGAGGCGGAGCCGGATGCGGGAGACCCAGTACTTC. Translated, it gives CATSDPLRRSRMRETQYF.

In its sample, this clonotype was seen many times. The CDR3 loop is CSARDQGGLDEQYF. The CDR3 coding sequence is TGCAGTGCTAGAGATCAAGGGGGCTTGGACGAGCAGTACTTC. The rearrangement uses TRBV20-1 and TRBJ2-7; 7 bases match TRBD1. J gave up 5 bases and V 0 bases, and 7 bases lay outside the gene matches. Germline lookup yields CDR1 DFQATT and CDR2 SNEGSKA (reference sequence). The CDR3 is 14 residues long.

This clonotype has a handful of counts. The chain has TRBV12-3 or TRBV12-4 and TRBJ1-1; D is unresolved. Trimming took off 2 bases at V and 5 bases at J, with 9 bases between the two ends. This CDR3 is built from 13 residues. The CDR3 nucleotides are TGTGCCAGCAGTTTAACCGGGGAAACTGAAGCTTTCTTT. Its translation: CASSLTGETEAFF.

This clonotype was seen only a few times. The chain carries TRBV20-1 and TRBJ1-1, with 9 bases identical to TRBD1. The CDR3 loop spans 14 amino acids. The junction had 10 bases not matched to a gene; V was cut back by 6 bases and J by 5 bases. CDR1 DFQATT and CDR2 SNEGSKA come from the germline V gene (reference sequence). The CDR3 loop is CSARTGAPGTEAFF. The CDR3 coding sequence is TGCAGTGCCAGGACAGGGGCGCCGGGAACTGAAGCTTTCTTT.

This clonotype occurred a few times. The genes are TRBV9 and TRBJ1-4, with unresolved D. V lost 7 bases and J 4 bases, leaving 11 bases between the germline ends. The V gene's germline CDR1 is SGDLS and CDR2 YYNGEE. This CDR3 has 13 residues. The DNA of the CDR3 is TGTGCCAGCTCAGGCGGAGATAATGAAAAACTGTTTTTT. Encoded protein: CASSGGDNEKLFF. The full variable domain, its missing parts supplied by reference TRBV9 and TRBJ1-4, is DSGVTQTPKHLITATGQRVTLRCSPRSGDLSVYWYQQSLDQGLQFLIQYYNGEERAKGNILERFSAQQFPDLHSELNLSSLELGDSALYFCASSGGDNEKLFFGSGTQLSVL.

In its sample, this clonotype was seen many times. This chain links TRBV6-1 with TRBJ2-4, with D tentatively TRBD1 (6 bases). The CDR3 consists of 13 residues. CDR1 is MNHNS and CDR2 is SASEGT in the germline V gene. V dropped 5 bases and J dropped 9 bases, with 14 bases sitting between them. This chain's CDR3 is CASSQTGSGIQYF. The CDR3 DNA sequence: TGTGCCAGCAGTCAAACAGGGTCCGGCATTCAGTACTTC.

As concerns this clonotype: A read error may produce the germline difference seen at one junction end. The rearrangement uses TRBV12-3 or TRBV12-4 and TRBJ2-7; the match to TRBD2 covers 12 bases. CDR3 length: 14 amino acids. The CDR3 bases are TGTACCAGCAGCATGACTAGCGGGAGTAACGAGCAGTACTTC. This translates into CTSSMTSGSNEQYF.

The chain uses TRBV20-1 and TRBJ2-2; D may be TRBD1 (6 bases). This CDR3 spans 13 amino acids. The germline V gene encodes CDR1 DFQATT and CDR2 SNEGSKA (reference sequence). V gave up 7 bases and J gave up 2 bases, with 11 bases separating them. The CDR3 DNA reads TGCAGTGTAACGGACAGAAACACCGGGGAGCTGTTTTTT. Amino acid sequence: CSVTDRNTGELFF.

V and J are TRBV20-1 and TRBJ1-2; TRBD1 is a possible D gene (5 bases). Germline CDR1 and CDR2: DFQATT and SNEGSKA (reference sequence). The V end was cut by 6 bases, the J end by 4 bases, with 12 bases between. The CDR3 is 12 residues long. In DNA form, the CDR3 reads TGCAGTGCCGACAGCTATTCCTATGGCTACACCTTC. Its translation: CSADSYSYGYTF.

This clonotype has a handful of counts. The rearrangement uses TRBV3-1 and TRBJ1-5; 9 nucleotides line up with TRBD1. The ends lost 5 bases at V and 7 bases at J; junction bases unmatched: 3. CDR3 length: 13 amino acids. CDR1 is LGHDT, CDR2 YNNKEL, per germline (reference sequence). CDR3 in amino acids: CASSWTGVQPQHF. The CDR3 DNA reads as TGTGCCAGCAGCTGGACAGGGGTCCAGCCCCAGCATTTT.